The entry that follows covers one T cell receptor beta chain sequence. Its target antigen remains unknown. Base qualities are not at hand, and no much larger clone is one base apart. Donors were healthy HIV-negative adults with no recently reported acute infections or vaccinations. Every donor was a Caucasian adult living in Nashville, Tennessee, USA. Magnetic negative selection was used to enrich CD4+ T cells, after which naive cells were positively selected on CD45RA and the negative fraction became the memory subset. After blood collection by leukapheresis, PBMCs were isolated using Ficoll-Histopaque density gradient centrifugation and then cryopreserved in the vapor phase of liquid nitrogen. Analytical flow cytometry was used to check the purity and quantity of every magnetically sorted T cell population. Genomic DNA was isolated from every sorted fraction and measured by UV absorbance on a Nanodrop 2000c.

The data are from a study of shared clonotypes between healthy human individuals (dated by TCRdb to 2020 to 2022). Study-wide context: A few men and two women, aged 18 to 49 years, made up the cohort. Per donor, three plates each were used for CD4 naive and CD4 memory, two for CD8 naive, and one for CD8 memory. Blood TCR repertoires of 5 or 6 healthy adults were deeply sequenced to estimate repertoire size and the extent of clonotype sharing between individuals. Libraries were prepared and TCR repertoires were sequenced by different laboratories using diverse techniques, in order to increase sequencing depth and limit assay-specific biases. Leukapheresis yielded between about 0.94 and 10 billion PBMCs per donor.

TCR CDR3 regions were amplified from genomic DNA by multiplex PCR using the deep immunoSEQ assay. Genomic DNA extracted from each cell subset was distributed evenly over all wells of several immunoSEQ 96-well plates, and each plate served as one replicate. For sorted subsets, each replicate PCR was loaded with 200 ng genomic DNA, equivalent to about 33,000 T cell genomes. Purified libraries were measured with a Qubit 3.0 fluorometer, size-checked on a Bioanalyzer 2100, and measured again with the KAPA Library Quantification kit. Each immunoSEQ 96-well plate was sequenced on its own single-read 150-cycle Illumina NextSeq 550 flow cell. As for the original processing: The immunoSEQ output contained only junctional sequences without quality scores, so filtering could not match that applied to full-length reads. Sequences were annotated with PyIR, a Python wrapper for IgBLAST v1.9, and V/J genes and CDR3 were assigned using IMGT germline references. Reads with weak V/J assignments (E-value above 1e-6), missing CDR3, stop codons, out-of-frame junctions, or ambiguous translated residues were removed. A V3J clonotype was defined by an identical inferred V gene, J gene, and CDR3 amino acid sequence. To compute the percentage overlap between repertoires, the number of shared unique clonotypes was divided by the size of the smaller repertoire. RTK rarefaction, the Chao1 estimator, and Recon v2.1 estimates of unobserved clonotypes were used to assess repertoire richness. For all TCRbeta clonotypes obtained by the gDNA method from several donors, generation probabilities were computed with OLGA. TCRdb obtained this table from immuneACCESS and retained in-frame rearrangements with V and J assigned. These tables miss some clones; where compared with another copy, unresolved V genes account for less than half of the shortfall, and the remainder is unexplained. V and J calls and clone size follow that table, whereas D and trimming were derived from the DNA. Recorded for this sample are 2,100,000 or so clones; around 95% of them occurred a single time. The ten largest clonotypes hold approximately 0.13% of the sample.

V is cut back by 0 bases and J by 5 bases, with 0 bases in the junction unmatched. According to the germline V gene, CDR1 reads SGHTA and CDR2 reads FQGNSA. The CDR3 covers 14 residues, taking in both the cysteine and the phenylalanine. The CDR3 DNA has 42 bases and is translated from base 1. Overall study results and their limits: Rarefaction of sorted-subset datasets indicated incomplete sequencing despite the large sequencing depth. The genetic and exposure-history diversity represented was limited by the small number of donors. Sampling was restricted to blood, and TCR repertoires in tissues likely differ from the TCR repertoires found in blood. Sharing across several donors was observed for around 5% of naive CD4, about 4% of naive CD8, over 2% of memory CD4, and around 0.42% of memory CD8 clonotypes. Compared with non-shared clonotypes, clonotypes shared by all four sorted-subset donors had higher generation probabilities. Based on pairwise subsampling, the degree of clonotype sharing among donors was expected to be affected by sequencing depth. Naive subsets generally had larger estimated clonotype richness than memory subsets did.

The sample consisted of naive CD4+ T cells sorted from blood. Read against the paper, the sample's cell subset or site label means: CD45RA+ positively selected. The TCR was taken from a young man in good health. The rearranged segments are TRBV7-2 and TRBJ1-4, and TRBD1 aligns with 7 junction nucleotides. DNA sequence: TGTGCCAGCAGCTTAGCGACAGGGAATGAAAAACTGTTTTTT. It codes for CASSLATGNEKLFF.